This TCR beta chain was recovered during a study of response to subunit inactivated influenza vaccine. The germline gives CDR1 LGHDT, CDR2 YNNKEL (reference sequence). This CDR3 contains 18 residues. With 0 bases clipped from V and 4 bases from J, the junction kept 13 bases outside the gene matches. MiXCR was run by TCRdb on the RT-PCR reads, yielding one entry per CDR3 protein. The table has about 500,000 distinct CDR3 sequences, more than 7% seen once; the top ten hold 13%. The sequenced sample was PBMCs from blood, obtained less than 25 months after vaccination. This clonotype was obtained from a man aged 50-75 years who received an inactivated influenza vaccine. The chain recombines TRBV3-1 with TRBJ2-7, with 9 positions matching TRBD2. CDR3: CASSQDRNLAGTLYEQYF. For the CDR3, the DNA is TGTGCCAGCAGCCAAGATCGTAACCTAGCGGGAACCCTGTACGAGCAGTACTTC.